The clone carrying this T cell receptor (beta chain) was found a few times. The antigen is not known. Researchers reported that TCR beta cDNA libraries carried unique molecular identifiers. With about 0.95 to 11 million T cells as the source, a few hundred thousand cDNA molecules resulted. TCRdb independently ran MiXCR on the PCR reads; one entry per CDR3 protein. The table has around 200,000 distinct CDR3 sequences, 29% seen once; the top ten hold nearly 3.5%. Germline CDR1 DFQATT, CDR2 SNEGSKA (reference sequence). CDR3 length: 14 amino acids. Losses at the gene ends were 3 bases for V and 5 bases for J; bases not matched to a gene: 8. This sample is part of a study of post-analysis software for immune sequencing data. Study-wide background: Recorded disease courses covered relapsing-remitting, secondary progressive and progressive-relapsing multiple sclerosis. Some patients had no subtype annotation. Study-level findings and limits: Patients carried 4 or 5 TRBV segments more frequently than controls did, and TRBV5-6, TRBV5-1 and TRBV20-1 were among them. Samples prepared in the same batch strongly co-clustered by F measure. Those with multiple sclerosis, the patient group, showed significantly lower normalized Chao1 diversity than controls.

This TCR came from a girl between 2 and 17 years old with multiple sclerosis. This chain uses TRBV20-1 with TRBJ1-1; 8 bases are a match to TRBD1. The source material was blood. CDR3 in DNA: TGCAGTGCTAGTTGGGCAGGGGGCTGGACTGAAGCTTTCTTT. Its translation: CSASWAGGWTEAFF.